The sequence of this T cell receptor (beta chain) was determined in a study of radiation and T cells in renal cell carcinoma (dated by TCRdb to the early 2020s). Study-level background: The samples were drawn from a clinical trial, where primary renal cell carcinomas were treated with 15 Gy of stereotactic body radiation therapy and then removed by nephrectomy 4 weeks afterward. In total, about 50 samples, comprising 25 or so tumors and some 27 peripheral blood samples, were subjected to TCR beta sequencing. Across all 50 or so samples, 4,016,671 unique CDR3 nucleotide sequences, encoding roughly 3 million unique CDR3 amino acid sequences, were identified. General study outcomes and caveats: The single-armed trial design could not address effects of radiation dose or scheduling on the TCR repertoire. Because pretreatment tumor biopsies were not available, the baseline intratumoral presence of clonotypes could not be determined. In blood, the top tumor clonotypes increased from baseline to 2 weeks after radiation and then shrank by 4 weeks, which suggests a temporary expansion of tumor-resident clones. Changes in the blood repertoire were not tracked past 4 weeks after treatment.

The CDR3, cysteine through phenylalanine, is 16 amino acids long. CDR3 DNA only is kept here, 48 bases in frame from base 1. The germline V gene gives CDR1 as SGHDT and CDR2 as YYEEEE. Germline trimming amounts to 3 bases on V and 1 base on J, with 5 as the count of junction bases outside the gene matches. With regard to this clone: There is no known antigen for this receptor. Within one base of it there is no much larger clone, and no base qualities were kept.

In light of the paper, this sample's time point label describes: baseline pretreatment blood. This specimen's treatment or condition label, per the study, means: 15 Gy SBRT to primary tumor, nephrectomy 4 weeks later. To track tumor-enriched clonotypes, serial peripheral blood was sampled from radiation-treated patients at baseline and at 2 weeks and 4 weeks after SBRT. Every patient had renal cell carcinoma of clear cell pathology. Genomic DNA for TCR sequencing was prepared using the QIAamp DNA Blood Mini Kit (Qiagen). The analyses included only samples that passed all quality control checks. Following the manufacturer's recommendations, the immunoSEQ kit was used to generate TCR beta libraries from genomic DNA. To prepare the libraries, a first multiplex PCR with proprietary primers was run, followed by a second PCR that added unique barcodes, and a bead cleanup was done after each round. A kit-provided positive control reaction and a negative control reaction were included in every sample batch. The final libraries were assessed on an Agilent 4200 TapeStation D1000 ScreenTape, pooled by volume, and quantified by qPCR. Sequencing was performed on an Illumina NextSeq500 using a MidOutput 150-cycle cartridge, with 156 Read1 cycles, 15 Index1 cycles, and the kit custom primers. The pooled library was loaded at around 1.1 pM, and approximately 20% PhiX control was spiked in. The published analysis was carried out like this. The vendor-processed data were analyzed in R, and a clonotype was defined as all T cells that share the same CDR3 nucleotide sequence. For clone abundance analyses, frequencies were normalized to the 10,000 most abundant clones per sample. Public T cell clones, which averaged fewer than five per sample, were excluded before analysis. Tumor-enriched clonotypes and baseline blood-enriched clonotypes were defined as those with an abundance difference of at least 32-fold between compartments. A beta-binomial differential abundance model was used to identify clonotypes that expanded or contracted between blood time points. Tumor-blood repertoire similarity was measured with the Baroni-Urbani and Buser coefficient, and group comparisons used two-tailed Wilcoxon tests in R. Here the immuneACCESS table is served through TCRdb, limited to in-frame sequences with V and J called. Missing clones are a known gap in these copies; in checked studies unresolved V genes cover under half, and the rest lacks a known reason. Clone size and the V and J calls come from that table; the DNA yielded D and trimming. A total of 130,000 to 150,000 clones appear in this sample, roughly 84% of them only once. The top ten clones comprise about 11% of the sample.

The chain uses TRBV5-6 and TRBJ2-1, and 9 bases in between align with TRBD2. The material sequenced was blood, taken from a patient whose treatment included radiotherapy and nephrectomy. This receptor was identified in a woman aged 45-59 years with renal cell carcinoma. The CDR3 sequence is CASSSLAGASYNEQFF. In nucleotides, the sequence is TGTGCCAGCAGCTCCTTAGCGGGGGCGTCCTACAATGAGCAGTTCTTC.